This T cell receptor (beta chain) is drawn from a study of shared clonotypes between healthy human individuals. Across the whole study: Those who served as donors were a couple of women and a few men between the ages of 18 and 49. Broader study findings: Rarefaction indicated that sorted-subset sequencing remained incomplete although depth was large.

Sorted subsets were amplified in replicate PCRs using around 200 ng DNA, tens of thousands of T cell genomes. The protocol was immunoSEQ multiplex PCR, while the TCRdb copy is restricted to in-frame clones and leaves out a portion. The sample contains 2 million to 2.5 million clones, approximately 94% of which appear only once. The CDR3 contains 16 residues. Between the trimmed V and J ends, which lost 4 bases and 7 bases, there was a span of 20 bases. Germline V gene lookup returns CDR1 SGHRS and CDR2 YFSETQ. Comment on this clone: As yet, its antigen is unknown.

The donor cohort consisted entirely of Caucasian adults residing in Nashville, Tennessee. This TCR derives from a young man in good health. Source material: naive CD4+ T cells sorted from blood. The sample's subset: CD45RA+ positively selected. The rearrangement joins TRBV5-1 to TRBJ1-4; D call uncertain. As DNA, the CDR3 is TGCGCCAGCAGCCAAACTCCACTCCCAGGAGGTGAAAAACTGTTTTTT. Amino acids: CASSQTPLPGGEKLFF.